Sequencing of this T cell receptor beta chain was carried out in a study of blood T cell repertoires in COVID-19. Background on the study: Donors in the United States, Italy and Spain gave samples during acute or convalescent COVID-19. PBMCs, B-cell-depleted T cells, or T cells provided the cDNA or gDNA that made up the material.

Germline V gene sequence: CDR1 SGHDN, CDR2 FVKESK. With 3 bases removed from V and 10 bases from J, the gap between germline ends came to 19 bases. The CDR3 runs to 16 residues. As handled by the study authors: Nucleated cell counts were estimated from reference gene primer amplification. TCRdb's table, derived via immunoSEQ multiplex PCR, lists solely in-frame clones and lacks some. Clone size and the V and J calls come from that table; the DNA yielded D and trimming. The sample yields more than 250,000 clones, around 90% seen once. The sample taken for sequencing was peripheral blood. The clonotype comes from a human donor in a cohort sampled during active COVID-19. This sequence joins TRBV14 and TRBJ1-6, with a possible D match to TRBD1 (5 bases). The CDR3 nucleotides are TGTGCCAGCAGCCAGGTGATCGGCAGGGTTGAATCACCCCTCCACTTT. Translated: CASSQVIGRVESPLHF.